This TCR beta chain was captured by sequencing in a study of early T cells in non-severe SARS-CoV-2 infection. As for the study in general: RNA in bulk from unsorted whole blood was sequenced, and chains were unpaired.

Study-level results: Database matching using VDJdb favored anti-spike CD8 responses, with private and CD4 specificities left missing.

Individual cDNA molecules received unique molecular identifiers during library preparation. TCRdb re-called the 5' RACE reads through MiXCR, storing one row per CDR3 protein. The data contain roughly 50,000 distinct CDR3 sequences, over 7.5% of them singletons. This CDR3 spans 16 amino acids. The germline CDR1 and CDR2 sequences are SGHAT and FQNNGV. V lost 2 bases and J lost 6, with 18 bases in between. There are many counts of this clonotype. Its antigen is still unknown. This clonotype was obtained from an adult who was a healthcare worker with PCR-confirmed SARS-CoV-2 infection or an uninfected control (not recorded which). Sequencing input: whole blood. The rearrangement joins TRBV11-2 to TRBJ2-3, with D unclear. CDR3 in DNA: TGTGCCAGCAGCTTAACCTGGACCTCATCCGGGGATACGCAGTATTTT. Translation: CASSLTWTSSGDTQYF.